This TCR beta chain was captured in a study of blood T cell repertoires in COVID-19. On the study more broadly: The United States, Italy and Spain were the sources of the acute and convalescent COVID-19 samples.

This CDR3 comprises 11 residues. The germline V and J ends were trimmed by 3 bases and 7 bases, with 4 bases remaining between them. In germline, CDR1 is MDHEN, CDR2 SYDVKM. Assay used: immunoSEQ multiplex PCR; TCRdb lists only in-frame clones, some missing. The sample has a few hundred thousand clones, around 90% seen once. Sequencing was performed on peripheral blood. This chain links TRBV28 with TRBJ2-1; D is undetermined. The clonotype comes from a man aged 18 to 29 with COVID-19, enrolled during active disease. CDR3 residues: CASSFLNEQFF. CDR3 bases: TGTGCCAGCAGTTTCTTGAATGAGCAGTTCTTC.